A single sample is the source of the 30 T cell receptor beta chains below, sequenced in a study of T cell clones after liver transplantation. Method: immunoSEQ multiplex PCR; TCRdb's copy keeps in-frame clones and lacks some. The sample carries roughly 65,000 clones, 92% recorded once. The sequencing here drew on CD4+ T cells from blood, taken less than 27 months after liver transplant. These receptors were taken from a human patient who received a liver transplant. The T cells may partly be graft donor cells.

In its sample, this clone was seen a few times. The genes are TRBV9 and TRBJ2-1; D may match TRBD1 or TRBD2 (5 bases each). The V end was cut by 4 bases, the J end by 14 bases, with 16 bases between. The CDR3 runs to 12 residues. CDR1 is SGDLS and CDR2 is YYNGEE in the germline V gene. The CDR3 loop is CASSPDGRGEFF. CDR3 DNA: TGTGCCAGCAGCCCGGATGGACGAGGGGAGTTCTTC.

The CDR3: CASSLASSQREAFF. CDR3 bases: TGTGCCAGCAGCTTAGCCTCTAGTCAGCGAGAAGCTTTCTTT. V usage is TRBV7-9 and J usage is TRBJ1-1; no clear D. Germline loops: CDR1 SEHNR, CDR2 FQNEAQ (reference sequence). The CDR3 runs to 14 residues. V was shortened by 0 bases and J by 8 bases, with 13 bases between the two germline ends.

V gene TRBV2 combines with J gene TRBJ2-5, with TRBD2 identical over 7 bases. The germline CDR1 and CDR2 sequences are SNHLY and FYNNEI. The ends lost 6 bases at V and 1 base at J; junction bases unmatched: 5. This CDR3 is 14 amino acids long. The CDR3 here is CASRPTSSQETQYF. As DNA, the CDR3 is TGTGCCAGCAGACCGACTAGCAGCCAAGAGACCCAGTACTTC.

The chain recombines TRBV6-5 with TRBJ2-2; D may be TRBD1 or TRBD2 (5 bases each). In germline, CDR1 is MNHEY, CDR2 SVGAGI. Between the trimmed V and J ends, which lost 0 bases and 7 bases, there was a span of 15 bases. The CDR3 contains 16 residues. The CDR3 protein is CASSYSLWDGHGELFF. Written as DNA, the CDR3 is TGTGCCAGCAGTTACTCCCTTTGGGACGGACACGGGGAGCTGTTTTTT.

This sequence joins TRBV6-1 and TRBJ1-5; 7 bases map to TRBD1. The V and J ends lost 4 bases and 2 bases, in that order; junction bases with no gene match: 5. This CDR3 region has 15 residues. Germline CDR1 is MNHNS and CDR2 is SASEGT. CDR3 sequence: CASSGGQDRNQPQHF. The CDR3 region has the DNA TGTGCCAGCAGTGGCGGACAGGACCGCAATCAGCCCCAGCATTTT.

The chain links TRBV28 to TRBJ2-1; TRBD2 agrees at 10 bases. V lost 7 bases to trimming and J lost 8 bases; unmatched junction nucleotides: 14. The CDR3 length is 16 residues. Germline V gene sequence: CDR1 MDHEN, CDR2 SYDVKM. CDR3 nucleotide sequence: TGTGCCAGCACCCAAGGGGCTAGCGGGAGCAGGGATGAGCAGTTCTTC. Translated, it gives CASTQGASGSRDEQFF.

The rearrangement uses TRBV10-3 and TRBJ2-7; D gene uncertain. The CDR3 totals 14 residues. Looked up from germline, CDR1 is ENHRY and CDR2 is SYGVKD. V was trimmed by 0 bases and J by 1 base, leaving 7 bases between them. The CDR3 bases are TGTGCCATCAGTGAGTCGACCAGGTCCTACGAGCAGTACTTC. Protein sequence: CAISESTRSYEQYF.

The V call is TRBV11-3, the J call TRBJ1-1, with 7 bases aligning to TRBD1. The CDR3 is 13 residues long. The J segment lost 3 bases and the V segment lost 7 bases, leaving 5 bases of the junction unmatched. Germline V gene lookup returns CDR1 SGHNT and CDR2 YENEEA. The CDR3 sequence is CASTRQGYTEAFF. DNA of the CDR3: TGTGCCAGCACCCGACAGGGATACACTGAAGCTTTCTTT.

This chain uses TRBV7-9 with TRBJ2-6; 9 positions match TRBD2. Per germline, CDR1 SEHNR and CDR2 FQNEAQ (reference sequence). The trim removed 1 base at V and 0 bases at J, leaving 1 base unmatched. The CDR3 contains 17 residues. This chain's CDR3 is CASSLGSGGSGANVLTF. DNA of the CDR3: TGTGCCAGCAGCTTAGGTAGCGGGGGCTCTGGGGCCAACGTCCTGACTTTC.

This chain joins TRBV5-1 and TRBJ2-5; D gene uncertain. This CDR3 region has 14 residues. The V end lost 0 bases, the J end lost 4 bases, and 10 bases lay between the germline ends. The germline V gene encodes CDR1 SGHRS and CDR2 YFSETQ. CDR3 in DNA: TGCGCCAGCAGCTTGGGCCCCTCGGGAGAGACCCAGTACTTC. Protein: CASSLGPSGETQYF.

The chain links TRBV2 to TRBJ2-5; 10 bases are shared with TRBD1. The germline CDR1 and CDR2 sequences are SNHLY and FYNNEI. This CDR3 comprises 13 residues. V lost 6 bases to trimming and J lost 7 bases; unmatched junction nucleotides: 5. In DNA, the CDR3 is TGTGCCAGCAGCGGAGGACAGGGGGTGACCCAGTACTTC. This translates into CASSGGQGVTQYF.

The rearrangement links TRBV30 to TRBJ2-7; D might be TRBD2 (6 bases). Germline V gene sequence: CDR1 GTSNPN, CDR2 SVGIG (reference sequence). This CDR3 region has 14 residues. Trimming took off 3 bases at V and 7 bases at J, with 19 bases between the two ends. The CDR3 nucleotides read TGTGCCTGGAGCCTGGGGGTCGGGGGAGGAGAGCAGTACTTC. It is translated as CAWSLGVGGGEQYF.

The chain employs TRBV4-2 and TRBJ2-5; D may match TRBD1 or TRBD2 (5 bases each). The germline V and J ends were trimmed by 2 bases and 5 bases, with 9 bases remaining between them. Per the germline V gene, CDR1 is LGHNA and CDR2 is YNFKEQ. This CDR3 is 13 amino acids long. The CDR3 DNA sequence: TGTGCCAGCAGCCAAACGAGGGGCGAGACCCAGTACTTC. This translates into CASSQTRGETQYF.

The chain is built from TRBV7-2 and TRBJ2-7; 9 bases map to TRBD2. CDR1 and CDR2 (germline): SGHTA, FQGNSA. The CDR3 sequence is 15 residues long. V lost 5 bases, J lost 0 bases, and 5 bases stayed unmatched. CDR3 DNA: TGTGCCAGCAGCGTCCGACTAGCGGACTCCTACGAGCAGTACTTC. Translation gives CASSVRLADSYEQYF.

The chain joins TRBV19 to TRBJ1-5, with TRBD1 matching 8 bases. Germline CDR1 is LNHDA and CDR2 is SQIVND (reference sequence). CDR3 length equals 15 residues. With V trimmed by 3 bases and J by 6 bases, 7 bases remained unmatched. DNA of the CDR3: TGTGCCAGTAGTATGGGAGCCAGGGGGCGTCAGCCCCAGCATTTT. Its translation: CASSMGARGRQPQHF.

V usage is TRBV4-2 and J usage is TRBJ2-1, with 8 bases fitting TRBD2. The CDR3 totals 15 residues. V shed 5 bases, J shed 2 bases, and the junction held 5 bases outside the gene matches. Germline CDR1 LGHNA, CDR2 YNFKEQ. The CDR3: CASSTYSGTYNEQFF. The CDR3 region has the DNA TGTGCCAGCAGCACCTATAGCGGGACCTACAATGAGCAGTTCTTC.

CDR3 protein: CASSQGQGANRNYGYTF. The CDR3 region has the DNA TGTGCCAGCAGCCAGGGACAGGGGGCTAATCGAAACTATGGCTACACCTTC. This chain connects TRBV9 to TRBJ1-2; 12 positions match TRBD1. With V trimmed by 4 bases and J by 2 bases, 9 bases remained unmatched. The CDR3 runs 17 residues. Germline V gene data show CDR1 as SGDLS and CDR2 as YYNGEE.

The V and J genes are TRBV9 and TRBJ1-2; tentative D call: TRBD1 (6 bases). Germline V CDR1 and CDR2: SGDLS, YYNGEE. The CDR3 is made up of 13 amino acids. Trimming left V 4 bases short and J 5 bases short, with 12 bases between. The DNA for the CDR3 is TGTGCCAGCAGCCGAGACACAGGGTATGGCTACACCTTC. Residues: CASSRDTGYGYTF. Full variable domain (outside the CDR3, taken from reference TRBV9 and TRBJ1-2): DSGVTQTPKHLITATGQRVTLRCSPRSGDLSVYWYQQSLDQGLQFLIQYYNGEERAKGNILERFSAQQFPDLHSELNLSSLELGDSALYFCASSRDTGYGYTFGSGTRLTVV.

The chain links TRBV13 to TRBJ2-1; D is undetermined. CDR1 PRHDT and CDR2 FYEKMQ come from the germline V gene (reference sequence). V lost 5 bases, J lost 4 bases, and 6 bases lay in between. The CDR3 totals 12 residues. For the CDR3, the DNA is TGTGCCAGCAGCGCCCAATACAATGAGCAGTTCTTC. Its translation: CASSAQYNEQFF.

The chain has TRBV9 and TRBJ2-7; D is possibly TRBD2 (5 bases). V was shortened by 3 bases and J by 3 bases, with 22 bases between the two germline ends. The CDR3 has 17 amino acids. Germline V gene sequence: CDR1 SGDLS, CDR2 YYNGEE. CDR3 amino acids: CASSEGPTERNGYEQYF. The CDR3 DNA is TGTGCCAGCAGCGAAGGCCCTACGGAGCGGAACGGCTACGAGCAGTACTTC.

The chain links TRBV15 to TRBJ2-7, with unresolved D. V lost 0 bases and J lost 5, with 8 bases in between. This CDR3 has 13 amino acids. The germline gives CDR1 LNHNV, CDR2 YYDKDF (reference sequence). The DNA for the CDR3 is TGTGCCACCAGCAGAGATTGGCGGAACGAGCAGTACTTC. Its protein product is CATSRDWRNEQYF.

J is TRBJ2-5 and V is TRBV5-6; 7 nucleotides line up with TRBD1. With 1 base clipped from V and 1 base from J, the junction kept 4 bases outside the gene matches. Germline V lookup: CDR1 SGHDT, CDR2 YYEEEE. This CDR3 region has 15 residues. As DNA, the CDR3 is TGTGCCAGCAGCTTGCCAGGACAGGCCCAAGAGACCCAGTACTTC. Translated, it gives CASSLPGQAQETQYF.

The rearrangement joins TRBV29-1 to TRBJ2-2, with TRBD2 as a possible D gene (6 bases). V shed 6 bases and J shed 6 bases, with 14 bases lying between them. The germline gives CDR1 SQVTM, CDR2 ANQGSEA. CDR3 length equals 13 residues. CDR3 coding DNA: TGCAGCGTGGTGGACTGGGGGGCCGGGGAGCTGTTTTTT. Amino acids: CSVVDWGAGELFF.

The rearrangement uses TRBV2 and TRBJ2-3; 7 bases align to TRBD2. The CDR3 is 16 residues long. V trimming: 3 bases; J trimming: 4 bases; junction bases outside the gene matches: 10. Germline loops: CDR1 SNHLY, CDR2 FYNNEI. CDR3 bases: TGTGCCAGCAGTGAGGAGCCAGCGGGACGTCCAGATACGCAGTATTTT. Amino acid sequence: CASSEEPAGRPDTQYF.

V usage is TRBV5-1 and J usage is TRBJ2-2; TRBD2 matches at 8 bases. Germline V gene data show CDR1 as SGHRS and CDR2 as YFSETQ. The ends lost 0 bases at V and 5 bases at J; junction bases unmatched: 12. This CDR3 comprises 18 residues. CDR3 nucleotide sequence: TGCGCCAGCAGCTTGGAACGAGCGGGAGATTGGGAGACCGGGGAGCTGTTTTTT. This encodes CASSLERAGDWETGELFF.

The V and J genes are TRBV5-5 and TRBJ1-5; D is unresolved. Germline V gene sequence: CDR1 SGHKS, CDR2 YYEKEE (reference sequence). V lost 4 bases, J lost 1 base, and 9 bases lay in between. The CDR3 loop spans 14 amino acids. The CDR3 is CASSATESNQPQHF. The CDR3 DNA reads TGTGCCAGCAGCGCTACAGAGAGCAATCAGCCCCAGCATTTT.

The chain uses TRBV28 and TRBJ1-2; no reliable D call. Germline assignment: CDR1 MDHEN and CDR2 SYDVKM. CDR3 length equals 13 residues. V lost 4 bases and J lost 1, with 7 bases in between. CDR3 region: CASSYGFNYGYTF. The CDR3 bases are TGTGCCAGCAGTTATGGTTTTAACTATGGCTACACCTTC.

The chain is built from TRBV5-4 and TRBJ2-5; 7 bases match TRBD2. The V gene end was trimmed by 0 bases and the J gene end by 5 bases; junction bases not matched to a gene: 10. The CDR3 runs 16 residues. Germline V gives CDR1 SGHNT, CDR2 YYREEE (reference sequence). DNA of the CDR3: TGTGCCAGCAGCTTGGTGGCGGGAGTAGGGTGGGAGACCCAGTACTTC. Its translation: CASSLVAGVGWETQYF.

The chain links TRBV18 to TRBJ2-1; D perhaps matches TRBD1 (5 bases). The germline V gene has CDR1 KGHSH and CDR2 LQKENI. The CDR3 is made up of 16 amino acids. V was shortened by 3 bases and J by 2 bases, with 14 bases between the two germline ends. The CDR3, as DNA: TGTGCCAGCTCACCGCAGGGAAGCTTAACCTACAATGAGCAGTTCTTC. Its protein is CASSPQGSLTYNEQFF.

The CDR3 coding sequence is TGTGCCAGCAGTTTATTGTCAGGGGATCACTATGGCTACACCTTC. Translated, it gives CASSLLSGDHYGYTF. The chain is built from TRBV28 and TRBJ1-2, with D possibly matching TRBD1 (6 bases). The germline V gene has CDR1 MDHEN and CDR2 SYDVKM. The CDR3 loop spans 15 amino acids. V was shortened by 1 base and J by 3 bases, with 12 bases between the two germline ends.